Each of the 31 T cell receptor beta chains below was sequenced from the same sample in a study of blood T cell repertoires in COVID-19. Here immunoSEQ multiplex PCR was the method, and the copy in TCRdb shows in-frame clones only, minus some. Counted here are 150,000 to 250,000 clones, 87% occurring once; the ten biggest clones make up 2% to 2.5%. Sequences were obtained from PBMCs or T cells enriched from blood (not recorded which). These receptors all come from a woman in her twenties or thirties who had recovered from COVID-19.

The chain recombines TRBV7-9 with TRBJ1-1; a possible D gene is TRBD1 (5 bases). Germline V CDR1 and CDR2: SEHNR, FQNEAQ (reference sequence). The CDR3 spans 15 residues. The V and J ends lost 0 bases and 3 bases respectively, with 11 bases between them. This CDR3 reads CASSLALGVDTEAFF. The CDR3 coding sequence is TGTGCCAGCAGCTTAGCGTTAGGGGTTGACACTGAAGCTTTCTTT.

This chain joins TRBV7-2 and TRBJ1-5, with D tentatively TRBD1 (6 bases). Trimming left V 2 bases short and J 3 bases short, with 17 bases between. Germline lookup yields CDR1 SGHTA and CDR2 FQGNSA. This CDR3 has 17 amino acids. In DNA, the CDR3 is TGTGCCAGCAGCTTACGCCCAGCGACAGGCCTCAATCAGCCCCAGCATTTT. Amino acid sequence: CASSLRPATGLNQPQHF.

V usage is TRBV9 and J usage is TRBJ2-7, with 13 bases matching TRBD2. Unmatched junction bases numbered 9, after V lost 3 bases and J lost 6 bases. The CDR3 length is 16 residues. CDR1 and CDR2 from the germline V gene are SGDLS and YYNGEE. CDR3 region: CASSGVGLAGEGEQYF. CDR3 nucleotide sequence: TGTGCCAGCAGCGGAGTAGGACTAGCGGGAGAAGGCGAGCAGTACTTC.

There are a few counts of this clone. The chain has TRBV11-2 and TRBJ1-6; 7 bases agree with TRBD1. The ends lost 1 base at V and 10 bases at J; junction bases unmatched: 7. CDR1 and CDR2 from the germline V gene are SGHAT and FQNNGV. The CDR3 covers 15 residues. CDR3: CASSLVLGTESPLHF. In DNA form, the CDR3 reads TGTGCCAGCAGCTTAGTTCTGGGGACAGAATCACCCCTCCACTTT. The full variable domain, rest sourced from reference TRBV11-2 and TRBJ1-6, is EAGVAQSPRYKIIEKRQSVAFWCNPISGHATLYWYQQILGQGPKLLIQFQNNGVVDDSQLPKDRFSAERLKGVDSTLKIQPAKLEDSAVYLCASSLVLGTESPLHFGNGTRLTVT.

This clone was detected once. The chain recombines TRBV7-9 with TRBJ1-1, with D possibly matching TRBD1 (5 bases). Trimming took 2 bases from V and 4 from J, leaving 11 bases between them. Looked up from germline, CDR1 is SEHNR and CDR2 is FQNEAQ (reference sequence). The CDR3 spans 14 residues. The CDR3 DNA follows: TGTGCCAGCAGCTTATACAGGCGGGGCACTGAAGCTTTCTTT. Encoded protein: CASSLYRRGTEAFF.

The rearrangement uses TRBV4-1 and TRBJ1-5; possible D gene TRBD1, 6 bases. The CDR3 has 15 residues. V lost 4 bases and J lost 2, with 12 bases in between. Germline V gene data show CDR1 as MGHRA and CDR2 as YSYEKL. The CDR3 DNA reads TGCGCCAGCAGCCCAACCCCAGGGGGCAATCAGCCCCAGCATTTT. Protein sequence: CASSPTPGGNQPQHF.

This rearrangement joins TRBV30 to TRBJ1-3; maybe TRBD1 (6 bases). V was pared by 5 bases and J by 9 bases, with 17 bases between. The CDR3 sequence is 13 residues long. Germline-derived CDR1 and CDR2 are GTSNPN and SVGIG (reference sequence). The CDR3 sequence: CAWAPIQGSTIYF. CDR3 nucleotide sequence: TGTGCCTGGGCCCCGATCCAGGGGAGCACCATATATTTT. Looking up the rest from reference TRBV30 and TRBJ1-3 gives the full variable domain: SQTIHQWPATLVQPVGSPLSLECTVEGTSNPNLYWYRQAAGRGLQLLFYSVGIGQISSEVPQNLSASRPQDRQFILSSKKLLLSDSGFYLCAWAPIQGSTIYFGEGSWLTVV.

CDR3 sequence: CASSAGQGGSPLHF. For the CDR3, the DNA is TGCGCCAGCAGCGCCGGACAGGGGGGTTCACCCCTCCACTTT. The gene calls are TRBV5-1 and TRBJ1-6, with 10 positions matching TRBD1. This CDR3 spans 14 amino acids. V dropped 4 bases and J dropped 9; count of bases not matched to a gene: 4. Germline lookup yields CDR1 SGHRS and CDR2 YFSETQ.

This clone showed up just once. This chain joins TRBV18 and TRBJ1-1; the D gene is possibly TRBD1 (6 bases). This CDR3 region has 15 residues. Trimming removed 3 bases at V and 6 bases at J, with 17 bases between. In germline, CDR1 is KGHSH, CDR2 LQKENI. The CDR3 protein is CASSPIGGSKAEAFF. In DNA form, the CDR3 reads TGTGCCAGCTCACCGATAGGGGGATCAAAGGCTGAAGCTTTCTTT. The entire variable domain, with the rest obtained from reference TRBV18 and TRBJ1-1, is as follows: NAGVMQNPRHLVRRRGQEARLRCSPMKGHSHVYWYRQLPEEGLKFMVYLQKENIIDESGMPKERFSAEFPKEGPSILRIQQVVRGDSAAYFCASSPIGGSKAEAFFGQGTRLTVV.

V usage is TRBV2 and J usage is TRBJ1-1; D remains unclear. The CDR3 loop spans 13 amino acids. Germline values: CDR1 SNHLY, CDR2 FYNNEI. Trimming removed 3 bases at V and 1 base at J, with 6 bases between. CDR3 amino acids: CASSDRTNTEAFF. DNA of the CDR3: TGTGCCAGCAGTGACAGAACGAACACTGAAGCTTTCTTT.

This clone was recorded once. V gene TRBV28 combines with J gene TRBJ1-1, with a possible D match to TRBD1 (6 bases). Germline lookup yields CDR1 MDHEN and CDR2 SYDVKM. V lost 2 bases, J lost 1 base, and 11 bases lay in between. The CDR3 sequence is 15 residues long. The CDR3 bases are TGTGCCAGCAGTTTAAGTACAGGGCCGAACACTGAAGCTTTCTTT. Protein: CASSLSTGPNTEAFF.

The CDR3 is CASSLLGAGGTDTQYF. The CDR3 region has the DNA TGTGCCAGCAGCTTACTTGGAGCGGGGGGCACAGATACGCAGTATTTT. The chain links TRBV11-2 to TRBJ2-3; 8 nucleotides align to TRBD2. Per the germline V gene, CDR1 is SGHAT and CDR2 is FQNNGV. The V and J ends lost 2 bases and 1 base, in that order; junction bases with no gene match: 5. The length of the CDR3 is 16 residues.

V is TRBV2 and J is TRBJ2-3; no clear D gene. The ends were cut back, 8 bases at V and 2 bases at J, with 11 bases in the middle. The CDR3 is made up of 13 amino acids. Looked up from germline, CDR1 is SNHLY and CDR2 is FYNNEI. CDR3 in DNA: TGTGCCAGCGGCACGTTTAACACAGATACGCAGTATTTT. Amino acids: CASGTFNTDTQYF.

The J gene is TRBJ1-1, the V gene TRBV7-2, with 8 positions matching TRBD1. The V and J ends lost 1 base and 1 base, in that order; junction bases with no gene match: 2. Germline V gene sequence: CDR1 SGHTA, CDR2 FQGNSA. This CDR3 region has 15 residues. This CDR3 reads CASSLGGTGNTEAFF. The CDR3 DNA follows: TGTGCCAGCAGCTTAGGTGGGACAGGGAACACTGAAGCTTTCTTT.

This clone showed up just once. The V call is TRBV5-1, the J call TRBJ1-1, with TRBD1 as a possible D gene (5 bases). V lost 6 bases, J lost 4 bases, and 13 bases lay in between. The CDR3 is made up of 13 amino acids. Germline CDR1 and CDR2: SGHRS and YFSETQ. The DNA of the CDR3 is TGCGCCAGCAAAGTTTCGGGGGGCACTGAAGCTTTCTTT. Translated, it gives CASKVSGGTEAFF.

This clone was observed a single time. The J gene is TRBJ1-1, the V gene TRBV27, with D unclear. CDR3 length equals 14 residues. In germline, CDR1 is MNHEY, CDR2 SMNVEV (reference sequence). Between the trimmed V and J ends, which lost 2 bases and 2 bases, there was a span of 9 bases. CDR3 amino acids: CASSLEGPNTEAFF. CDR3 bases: TGTGCCAGCAGTTTAGAGGGCCCTAACACTGAAGCTTTCTTT.

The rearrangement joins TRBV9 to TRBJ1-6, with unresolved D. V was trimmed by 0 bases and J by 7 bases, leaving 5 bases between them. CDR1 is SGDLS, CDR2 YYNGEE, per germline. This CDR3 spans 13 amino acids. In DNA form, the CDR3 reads TGTGCCAGCAGCGTAGGCGGAAATTCACCCCTCCACTTT. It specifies CASSVGGNSPLHF.

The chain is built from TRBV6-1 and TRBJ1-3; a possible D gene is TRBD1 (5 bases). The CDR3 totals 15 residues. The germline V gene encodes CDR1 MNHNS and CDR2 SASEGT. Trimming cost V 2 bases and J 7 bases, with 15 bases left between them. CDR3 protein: CASSEWTAGTNTIYF. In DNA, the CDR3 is TGTGCCAGCAGTGAATGGACGGCGGGGACGAACACCATATATTTT.

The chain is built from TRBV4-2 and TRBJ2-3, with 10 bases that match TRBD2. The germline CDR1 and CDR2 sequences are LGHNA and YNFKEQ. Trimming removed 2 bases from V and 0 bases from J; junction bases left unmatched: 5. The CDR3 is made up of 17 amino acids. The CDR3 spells CASSQSPSGSSTDTQYF. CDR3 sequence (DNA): TGTGCCAGCAGCCAATCCCCTAGCGGGAGTAGCACAGATACGCAGTATTTT.

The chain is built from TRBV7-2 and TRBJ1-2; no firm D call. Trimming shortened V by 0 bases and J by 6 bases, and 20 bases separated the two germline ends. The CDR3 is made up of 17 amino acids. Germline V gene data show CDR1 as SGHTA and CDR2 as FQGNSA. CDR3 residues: CASSLAGGVFQRHGYTF. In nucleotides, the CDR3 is TGTGCCAGCAGCTTAGCGGGAGGAGTCTTCCAGCGTCATGGCTACACCTTC.

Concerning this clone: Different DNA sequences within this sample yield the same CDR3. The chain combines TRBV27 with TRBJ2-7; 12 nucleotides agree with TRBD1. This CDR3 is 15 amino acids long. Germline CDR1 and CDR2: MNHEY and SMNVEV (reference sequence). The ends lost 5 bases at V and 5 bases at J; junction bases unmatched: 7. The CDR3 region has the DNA TGTGCCAGCAGTAGTCCGGGACAGGGGGCACACGAGCAGTACTTC. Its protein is CASSSPGQGAHEQYF.

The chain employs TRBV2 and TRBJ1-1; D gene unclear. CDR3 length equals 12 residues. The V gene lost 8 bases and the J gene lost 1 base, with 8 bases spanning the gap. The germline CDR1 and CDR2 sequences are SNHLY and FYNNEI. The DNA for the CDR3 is TGTGCCAGCGGGCGTGGGAACACTGAAGCTTTCTTT. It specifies CASGRGNTEAFF.

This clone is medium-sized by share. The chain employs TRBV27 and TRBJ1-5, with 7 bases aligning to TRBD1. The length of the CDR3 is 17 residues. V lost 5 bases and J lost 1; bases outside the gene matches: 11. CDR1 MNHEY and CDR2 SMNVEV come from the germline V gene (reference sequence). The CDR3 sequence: CASSLFPRDRSNQPQHF. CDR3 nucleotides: TGTGCCAGCAGTCTTTTTCCTCGGGACAGAAGCAATCAGCCCCAGCATTTT.

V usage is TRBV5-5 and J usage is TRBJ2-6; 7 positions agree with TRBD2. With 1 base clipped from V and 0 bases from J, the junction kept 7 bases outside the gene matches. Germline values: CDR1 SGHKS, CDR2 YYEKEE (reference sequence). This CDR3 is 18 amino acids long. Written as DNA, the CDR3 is TGTGCCAGCAGCTTGAGGAGCGGGACGAACTCTGGGGCCAACGTCCTGACTTTC. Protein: CASSLRSGTNSGANVLTF. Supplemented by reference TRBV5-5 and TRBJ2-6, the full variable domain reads DAGVTQSPTHLIKTRGQQVTLRCSPISGHKSVSWYQQVLGQGPQFIFQYYEKEERGRGNFPDRFSARQFPNYSSELNVNALLLGDSALYLCASSLRSGTNSGANVLTFGAGSRLTVL.

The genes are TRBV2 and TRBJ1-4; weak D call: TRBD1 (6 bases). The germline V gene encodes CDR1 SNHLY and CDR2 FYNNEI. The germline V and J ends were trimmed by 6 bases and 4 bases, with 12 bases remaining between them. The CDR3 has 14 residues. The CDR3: CASRYRDNNEKLFF. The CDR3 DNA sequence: TGTGCCAGCAGATACAGGGATAATAATGAAAAACTGTTTTTT.

The CDR3 here is CASSFVQGVWAKNIQYF. Here the CDR3 DNA reads TGTGCCAGTAGTTTCGTACAGGGCGTCTGGGCCAAAAACATTCAGTACTTC. The rearrangement uses TRBV19 and TRBJ2-4; tentative D call: TRBD1 (6 bases). The CDR3 sequence is 17 residues long. Germline loops: CDR1 LNHDA, CDR2 SQIVND (reference sequence). The V gene lost 5 bases and the J gene lost 1 base, with 18 bases spanning the gap.

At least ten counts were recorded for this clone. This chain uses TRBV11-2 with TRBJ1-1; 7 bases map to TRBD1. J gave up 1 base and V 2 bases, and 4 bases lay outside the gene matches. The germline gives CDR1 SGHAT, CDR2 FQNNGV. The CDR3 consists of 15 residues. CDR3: CASSLLDRRNTEAFF. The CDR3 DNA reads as TGTGCCAGCAGCTTACTGGACAGGCGGAACACTGAAGCTTTCTTT.

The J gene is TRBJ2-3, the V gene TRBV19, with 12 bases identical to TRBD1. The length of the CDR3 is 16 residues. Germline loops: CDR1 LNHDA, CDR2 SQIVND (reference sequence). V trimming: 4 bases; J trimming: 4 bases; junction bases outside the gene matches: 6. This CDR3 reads CASSTLGTGGADTQYF. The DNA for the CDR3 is TGTGCCAGTAGTACCCTCGGGACAGGGGGCGCAGATACGCAGTATTTT.

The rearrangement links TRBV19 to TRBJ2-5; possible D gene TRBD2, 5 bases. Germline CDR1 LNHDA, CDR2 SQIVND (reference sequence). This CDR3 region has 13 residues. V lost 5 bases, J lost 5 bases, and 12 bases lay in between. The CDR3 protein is CASSRGVGETQYF. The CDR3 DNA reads TGTGCCAGTAGTCGGGGTGTTGGCGAGACCCAGTACTTC.

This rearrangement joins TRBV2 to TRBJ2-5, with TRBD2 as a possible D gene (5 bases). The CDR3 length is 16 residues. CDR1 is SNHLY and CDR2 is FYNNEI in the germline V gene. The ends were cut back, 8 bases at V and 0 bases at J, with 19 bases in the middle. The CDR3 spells CASSMEGRRDQETQYF. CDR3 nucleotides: TGTGCCAGCTCTATGGAAGGGAGAAGGGACCAAGAGACCCAGTACTTC.

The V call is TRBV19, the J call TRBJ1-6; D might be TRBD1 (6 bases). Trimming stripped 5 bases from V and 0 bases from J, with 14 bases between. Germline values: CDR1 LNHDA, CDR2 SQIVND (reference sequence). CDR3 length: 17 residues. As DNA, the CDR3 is TGTGCCAGTAGTGCTACAGGGTCCAGCTCCTATAATTCACCCCTCCACTTT. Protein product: CASSATGSSSYNSPLHF.